The source of this T cell receptor (beta chain) is a study of cytomegalovirus exposure and HLA in healthy donors. The study ran its PCR with 60 Vbeta and 13 Jbeta primers. Assay: immunoSEQ multiplex PCR; the TCRdb copy retains only in-frame clones and omits some. The table includes approximately 150,000 clones, roughly 80% detected once. The V segment lost 6 bases and the J segment 0 bases; nucleotides outside the gene matches: 4. Germline V gene lookup returns CDR1 SNHLY and CDR2 FYNNEI. The CDR3 sequence is 15 residues long. This receptor was taken from a woman in her forties or fifties in good health and CMV-seropositive. V gene TRBV2 combines with J gene TRBJ2-3; 9 nucleotides align to TRBD2. The sequencing sample was made of PBMCs. The CDR3 nucleotides are TGTGCCAGCAGAGCGGGGGGATCTAGCACAGATACGCAGTATTTT. Translated: CASRAGGSSTDTQYF.